A selection of T cell receptor beta chains follows, all from one sample in a study of blood T cells in healthy people across ages. A single record per CDR3 protein comes from TCRdb applying MiXCR to the 5' RACE reads. The data show about 840,000 distinct CDR3 sequences, almost 30% seen once. This same sample was also taken into another study, of T cells of mothers and their children.

The sequenced sample was blood. These receptors all come from a middle-aged woman in good health. Each CDR3 is given with its conserved first and last residue. A D gene is named only where the DNA matches it firmly. Clone size is not always given. Where it is, it says once, few, many or a class for expanded clones.

CDR3: CASSFEVEQYF; DNA: TGTGCCAGCAGTTTTGAGGTAGAGCAGTACTTC; V: TRBV27; J: TRBJ2-5; D: NA; size: NA
CDR3: CASSPLADTYTDTQYF; DNA: TGTGCCAGCAGTCCTTTAGCGGATACTTACACAGATACGCAGTATTTT; V: TRBV28; J: TRBJ2-3; D: NA; size: few
CDR3: CASSQVDMGISGANVLTF; DNA: TGCGCCAGCAGCCAAGTGGACATGGGGATATCTGGGGCCAACGTCCTGACTTTC; V: TRBV4-1; J: TRBJ2-6; D: NA; size: NA
CDR3: CSARGDGPANCGYTF; DNA: TGCAGTGCTAGAGGGGACGGACCGGCTAACTGTGGCTACACCTTC; V: TRBV20-1; J: TRBJ1-2; D: NA; size: NA
CDR3: CASSLSGGAAYEQYF; DNA: TGTGCCAGCAGCCTTAGCGGGGGGGCGGCCTACGAGCAGTACTTC; V: TRBV7-2; J: TRBJ2-7; D: TRBD2; size: once
CDR3: CASSYTGTGGDEQYF; DNA: TGTGCCAGCAGCTATACCGGGACAGGGGGCGACGAGCAGTACTTC; V: TRBV7-6; J: TRBJ2-7; D: TRBD1; size: many
CDR3: CASSPLNSGFNEKLFF; DNA: TGTGCCAGCTCACCCCTGAATTCCGGATTTAATGAAAAACTGTTTTTT; V: TRBV18; J: TRBJ1-4; D: NA; size: few
CDR3: CASIGSLVGTDTQYF; DNA: TGTGCCAGCATTGGATCCCTTGTAGGGACAGATACGCAGTATTTT; V: TRBV6-5; J: TRBJ2-3; D: NA; size: NA
CDR3: CVSSLIVDTQYF; DNA: TGTGTCAGCAGCTTAATTGTGGATACGCAGTATTTT; V: TRBV7-2; J: TRBJ2-3; D: NA; size: NA
CDR3: CASSRAGTLTDTQYF; DNA: TGTGCCAGCAGCCGCGCTGGGACACTCACAGATACGCAGTATTTT; V: TRBV9; J: TRBJ2-3; D: NA; size: NA
CDR3: CASGYRRTDEQYF; DNA: TGCGCCAGCGGGTACCGAAGAACCGACGAGCAGTACTTC; V: TRBV5-1; J: TRBJ2-7; D: NA; size: few
CDR3: CASGLGSGEKLFF; DNA: TGTGCCAGCGGGCTAGGGTCTGGTGAAAAACTGTTTTTT; V: TRBV28; J: TRBJ1-4; D: NA; size: NA
CDR3: CSARGFGADYEQYF; DNA: TGCAGTGCCAGGGGTTTTGGGGCGGACTACGAGCAGTACTTC; V: TRBV20-1; J: TRBJ2-7; D: NA; size: NA
CDR3: CSVRGAGFEQYF; DNA: TGCAGCGTTAGGGGGGCAGGGTTCGAGCAGTACTTC; V: TRBV29-1; J: TRBJ2-7; D: NA; size: many
CDR3: CASSPLTGTNTEAFF; DNA: TGTGCCAGCAGCCCACTGACAGGGACGAACACTGAAGCTTTCTTT; V: TRBV7-8; J: TRBJ1-1; D: TRBD1; size: few
CDR3: CASSQLGNQPQHF; DNA: TGTGCCAGCAGCCAACTAGGGAATCAGCCCCAGCATTTT; V: TRBV7-9; J: TRBJ1-5; D: NA; size: once
CDR3: CASSPKGGLNTEAFF; DNA: TGTGCCAGCAGCCCTAAAGGGGGGCTGAACACTGAAGCTTTCTTT; V: TRBV7-9; J: TRBJ1-1; D: NA; size: few
CDR3: CASSSIPGPGTDTQYF; DNA: TGTGCCAGCAGCTCGATCCCCGGCCCGGGCACAGATACGCAGTATTTT; V: TRBV7-2; J: TRBJ2-3; D: NA; size: many
CDR3: CASSYRAGTEAFF; DNA: TGTGCCAGCAGTTACAGGGCGGGCACTGAAGCTTTCTTT; V: TRBV27; J: TRBJ1-1; D: NA; size: many
CDR3: CASSSGGHSSYEQYF; DNA: TGTGCCAGCAGTTCCGGCGGACATAGCTCCTACGAGCAGTACTTC; V: TRBV28; J: TRBJ2-7; D: NA; size: many
CDR3: CASSPPGRTNTEAFF; DNA: TGTGCCAGCTCACCCCCGGGACGGACGAACACTGAAGCTTTCTTT; V: TRBV18; J: TRBJ1-1; D: NA; size: NA
CDR3: CASSLGTGIWETQYF; DNA: TGTGCCAGCAGTCTAGGGACAGGGATATGGGAGACCCAGTACTTC; V: TRBV6-1; J: TRBJ2-5; D: TRBD1; size: many
CDR3: CASSVAATGNEQYF; DNA: TGTGCCAGCAGCGTAGCCGCTACAGGGAATGAGCAGTACTTC; V: TRBV9; J: TRBJ2-5; D: NA; size: NA
CDR3: CSAAKRQDTQYF; DNA: TGCAGTGCTGCGAAGAGGCAAGATACGCAGTATTTT; V: TRBV20-1; J: TRBJ2-3; D: NA; size: NA
CDR3: CASSFGFQPQHF; DNA: TGTGCCAGCAGTTTCGGGTTTCAGCCCCAGCATTTT; V: TRBV12-3/TRBV12-4; J: TRBJ1-5; D: NA; size: many
CDR3: CAIMGRHQPGANVLTF; DNA: TGTGCCATCATGGGGAGACACCAACCTGGGGCCAACGTCCTGACTTTC; V: TRBV28; J: TRBJ2-6; D: NA; size: NA
CDR3: CASRSASDQETQYF; DNA: TGTGCCAGCAGGTCGGCCAGCGACCAAGAGACCCAGTACTTC; V: TRBV7-9; J: TRBJ2-5; D: NA; size: many